This is a list of T cell receptor beta chains from one sample in a study of T-cell memory formation after mild COVID-19. TCRdb fed the 5' RACE reads into MiXCR, producing one record per CDR3 protein. This sample yields approximately 250,000 distinct CDR3 sequences, of which roughly a sixth are seen a single time; around a fifth belongs to the top ten. The source material was PBMCs or a T cell subset sorted from them (not recorded which). Receptors originate from a man younger than 35 who had mild COVID-19 (a few samples of this study predate the infection). Cell type and time point are not known. Each CDR3 is given with its conserved first and last residue. The order of the fields is V gene, J gene, CDR3 protein.

TRBV18	TRBJ2-5	CASSPLETQYF
TRBV5-6	TRBJ2-5	CASSLARGRETQYF
TRBV20-1	TRBJ2-5	CSARDGGETQYF
TRBV7-2	TRBJ2-1	CASSLLIRGWDEQFF
TRBV5-1	TRBJ1-6	CASCDRDNSPLHF
TRBV5-1	TRBJ2-5	CASSVGRIRETQYF
TRBV6-1	TRBJ1-6	CASTGRGTYNSPLHF
TRBV7-9	TRBJ2-7	CASSLASQALLKQYF
TRBV5-1	TRBJ2-3	CASSESGRGFVDTQYF
TRBV5-1	TRBJ1-1	CASRPGRGEAFF
TRBV7-9	TRBJ1-1	CASSAQGGTEAFF
TRBV6-6	TRBJ1-5	CASQGGGNQPQHF
TRBV14	TRBJ1-1	CASSPAGYTTEAFF
TRBV24-1	TRBJ1-2	CATSDLWSDYGYTF
TRBV5-4	TRBJ1-4	CASSHRGLDEKLFF
TRBV2	TRBJ2-1	CASTPGQEGINEQFF
TRBV9	TRBJ2-7	CASSPIRTEPYEQYF
TRBV7-2	TRBJ1-1	CASSSTLGNTEAFF
TRBV12-3/TRBV12-4	TRBJ1-5	CASSNTGQGGNQPQHF
TRBV20-1	TRBJ1-2	CSAKPYRSYGYTF
TRBV20-1	TRBJ1-2	CSAPKSPNYGYTF
TRBV7-2	TRBJ1-2	CASSLAGTANYGYTF
TRBV7-2	TRBJ1-5	CASSLQGGISQPQHF
TRBV13	TRBJ2-3	CASLVSGGPSDTQYF
TRBV4-1	TRBJ2-5	CASSPNPRVGETQYF
TRBV5-1	TRBJ2-2	CASSLGLAGFTGELFF
TRBV6-6	TRBJ1-4	CASSYPGQGKTNEKLFF
TRBV29-1	TRBJ2-2	CSARVIDTGELFF
TRBV28	TRBJ2-5	CASSIRGADRETQYF
TRBV4-3	TRBJ2-3	CASSHAQGDDTQYF
TRBV29-1	TRBJ1-1	CSGGTGNTEAFF
TRBV27	TRBJ1-1	CASGALGPSGAFF
TRBV7-9	TRBJ1-5	CASSLGIASNQPQHF
TRBV20-1	TRBJ1-2	CSAPQGPGGYTF
TRBV5-1	TRBJ2-1	CASSEEGPGKQFF